Here is one T cell receptor (beta chain) with its context. Its antigen is currently unknown. V was shortened by 4 bases and J by 8 bases, with 19 bases between the two germline ends. The CDR3 length is 14 residues. Looked up from germline, CDR1 is SGDLS and CDR2 is YYNGEE. This sample stems from a study of shared clonotypes between healthy human individuals. Study-wide points: The small donor group covered limited genetic and exposure diversity. Non-shared clonotypes had lower generation probabilities than those shared by all four donors.

The assay was run at deep level. Data came from immunoSEQ multiplex PCR; TCRdb stores just in-frame clones and leaves some out. The repertoire holds millions of clones, with around 93% as singletons. Naive CD8 isolation took CD45RO-negative cells positively selected for CCR7 and excluded terminally differentiated effector memory CD45RA+ cells. This chain links TRBV9 with TRBJ2-7; possible D gene TRBD2, 6 bases. This TCR was sampled from a man aged 18 to 30 in good health. Some clones in this sample may be carry-over from other donors' samples. Sequenced: naive CD8+ T cells from PBMCs. The chain's CDR3 is CASSPGLTTNQQYF. Written as DNA, the CDR3 is TGTGCCAGCAGCCCGGGACTTACTACGAACCAGCAGTACTTC.